Shown below are 2 T cell receptor beta chains from a single sample sequenced in a study of blood T cell repertoires in COVID-19. Libraries were prepared by immunoSEQ multiplex PCR; TCRdb keeps only in-frame clonotypes and omits some of them. The table records about 530,000 clones, roughly 91% of them present only once. Sequences were obtained from peripheral blood. The receptors shown here come from a woman aged 50 to 65 with COVID-19, enrolled during active disease.

For this clone: The same CDR3 is also encoded by other DNA sequences in this sample. The rearrangement links TRBV5-1 to TRBJ2-3; D not resolved. Germline CDR1 SGHRS, CDR2 YFSETQ. The length of the CDR3 is 12 residues. Trimming removed 0 bases from V and 5 bases from J, with 4 bases in between. The CDR3 DNA follows: TGCGCCAGCAGCTTGGATCTAGATACGCAGTATTTT. Translation gives CASSLDLDTQYF.

J is TRBJ2-1 and V is TRBV5-1, with 7 bases that match TRBD1. The V and J ends lost 4 bases and 7 bases, in that order; junction bases with no gene match: 11. CDR3 length: 15 amino acids. Germline V CDR1 and CDR2: SGHRS, YFSETQ. The CDR3 is CASSTRTGTANEQFF. The CDR3 coding sequence is TGCGCCAGCAGCACGAGAACCGGGACAGCGAATGAGCAGTTCTTC.